This TCR beta chain was identified in a study of blood T cells in healthy people across ages. A second PCR of about 7 to 12 cycles used a sample-barcoded 5' primer and a J-beta primer mix. TCRdb ran MiXCR on the 5' RACE reads and lists one entry per CDR3 protein. The table includes approximately 780,000 distinct CDR3 sequences, around a quarter detected once. In this sample, this clonotype turned up a few times. Its matching antigen is unknown. The CDR3 spans 14 residues. Germline V gene lookup returns CDR1 MDHEN and CDR2 SYDVKM. The V end was cut by 2 bases, the J end by 7 bases, with 12 bases between. General study findings and limits: The recorded TCR beta diversity per million T cells decreased in a roughly linear manner with age.

For every donor, a draw yielded around 10 milliliters of peripheral blood. These data were also filed under a second study, of T cells of mothers and their children. That source reports: Reads obtained per mother exceeded 9 million TCR beta CDR3 reads, with several million obtained per child.

The specimen sequenced was blood. This TCR came from a boy aged 10-17 years in good health. The chain recombines TRBV28 with TRBJ1-5; D gene uncertain. CDR3 in DNA: TGTGCCAGCAGTTTACGAGGGTTAAGACAGCCCCAGCATTTT. This encodes CASSLRGLRQPQHF.